These T cell receptor beta chains were read from a single sample in a study of T cell repertoires in ileal Crohn's disease. The method was immunoSEQ multiplex PCR; TCRdb's version includes in-frame clones alone and lacks a portion of them. The table lists 6,000 or so clones, 82% of them singletons. Sequenced sample: ileal tissue. The receptors come from an adult with Crohn's disease. CDR3s include the opening cysteine and the closing phenylalanine or tryptophan. Fields, in order: V gene, J gene, CDR3 length, CDR3 protein.

>TRBV7-6|TRBJ1-5|15
CASSLVAGSNQPQHF
>TRBV28|TRBJ2-3|15
CASISFSGATDTQYF
>TRBV5-4|TRBJ1-1|13
CASSSVVNTEAFF
>TRBV6-4|TRBJ2-1|15
CASSDLAGGDNEQFF
>TRBV11-2|TRBJ2-2|15
CASSPSGGRAGELFF
>TRBV7-2|TRBJ2-3|15
CASSRQGGPPDTQYF
>TRBV7-9|TRBJ1-2|13
CASSPDINYGYTF
>TRBV6-5|TRBJ2-1|14
CASSYRLAKSPQFF
>TRBV4-1|TRBJ2-7|15
CASSQAFGGDLEQYF
>TRBV6-5|TRBJ2-2|12
CASHKLTGELFF
>TRBV29-1|TRBJ1-5|13
CSARTGGNQPQHF
>TRBV6-1|TRBJ2-5|15
CASGRGGDTSETQYF
>TRBV21-1|TRBJ1-1|11
CAIHKNTEAFF
>TRBV2|TRBJ1-2|16
CASRRGPGQGSYGYTF
>TRBV6-5|TRBJ2-2|13
CASTALAGGELFF
>TRBV13|TRBJ2-3|15
CASSFRDRTTDTQYF
>TRBV15|TRBJ2-7|14
CATSRPSGIHEQYF
>TRBV9|TRBJ2-3|16
CASSIFTGTGADTQYF
>TRBV5-6|TRBJ1-3|15
CASSLGLYSGNTIYF
>TRBV7-3|TRBJ2-7|15
CASSLGAGGAYEQYF
>TRBV7-3|TRBJ2-1|15
CASSLRGPSPHEQFF
>TRBV30|TRBJ1-4|12
CAWSYLREKLFF
>TRBV27|TRBJ2-3|15
CASSLDPGVADTQYF
>TRBV11-1|TRBJ2-7|13
CASSTILSYEQYF
>TRBV6-4|TRBJ1-1|11
CASRQGSEAFF
>TRBV4-2|TRBJ2-7|16
CASSQDLVDRDYEQYF
>TRBV7-9|TRBJ2-7|16
CASSSLSGGNPYEQYF
>TRBV4-1|TRBJ1-3|16
CASSRSGTGPGNTIYF
>TRBV19|TRBJ1-2|14
CASSTQSDIYGYTF
>TRBV19|TRBJ2-7|15
CASSIIGTGIREQYF
>TRBV6-4|TRBJ2-7|14
CATILGLNSYEQYF
>TRBV29-1|TRBJ1-2|13
CSVEVGLLEGYTF
>TRBV5-1|TRBJ2-7|15
CASSSQLRGDHEQYF
>TRBV7-6|TRBJ2-7|20
CASSGTRTGGVMGLSSEQYF
>TRBV7-9|TRBJ1-2|16
CASSTRLGGASYGYTF
>TRBV11-2|TRBJ1-1|13
CASSNGENTEAFF
>TRBV29-1|TRBJ2-2|13
CSVEQGNTGELFF
>TRBV5-1|TRBJ2-7|17
CASSLGLGGGGTYEQYF
>TRBV11-3|TRBJ2-1|15
CASSLSWTGAHEQFF
>TRBV5-4|TRBJ2-3|20
CASSLGVVGLVALSTDTQYF
>TRBV27|TRBJ2-7|12
CASGQSYYEQYF
>TRBV7-8|TRBJ1-5|13
CASSIYRNQPQHF
>TRBV7-8|TRBJ1-2|13
CASSSLTGDGYTF
>TRBV16|TRBJ1-1|14
CASSQHRVNTEAFF
>TRBV6-6|TRBJ1-2|15
CASSYALSQGEGYTF
>TRBV6-6|TRBJ1-5|13
CASMRNSNQPQHF
>TRBV18|TRBJ1-5|13
CASSPTGSEPQHF
>TRBV28|TRBJ1-2|15
CASSLPGQGRDGYTF
>TRBV14|TRBJ1-2|16
CASSQRTGGRGYGYTF
>TRBV30|TRBJ2-7|15
CAWSPGGAHSYEQYF
>TRBV7-9|TRBJ2-2|15
CASRLGGPNTGELFF
>TRBV5-4|TRBJ2-7|15
CASSAPGQGALEQYF
>TRBV6-5|TRBJ2-2|14
CASSYRDRSGELFF